This T cell receptor (beta chain) was sequenced for a study of blood T cell repertoires in COVID-19. Sequencing was performed with immunoSEQ multiplex PCR; in TCRdb, only in-frame clones are kept and a portion is missing. Among about 39,000 clones, around 87% were seen once, and the ten largest hold 24%. Germline V gene lookup returns CDR1 SGHRS and CDR2 YFSETQ. The CDR3 has 18 amino acids. V trimming: 3 bases; J trimming: 2 bases; junction bases outside the gene matches: 9. Material for sequencing was peripheral blood. The rearrangement uses TRBV5-1 and TRBJ2-2; 11 bases agree with TRBD2. This receptor was obtained from a man aged 45 to 65 with active or convalescent COVID-19. The CDR3 nucleotides are TGCGCCAGCAGCTGGGGTACTAGCGGGGGCCCTAACACCGGGGAGCTGTTTTTT. Protein sequence: CASSWGTSGGPNTGELFF.